This TCR beta chain was captured by sequencing in a study of shared clonotypes between healthy human individuals. Study results and caveats: Clonotype sharing across several donors was observed for 5% to 6.5% of naive CD4 clonotypes. Rarefaction showed sorted-subset sequencing was incomplete despite large depth.

Negatively enriched CD4+ T cells were divided by CD45RA into naive and memory. With respect to this clone: The antigen is undetermined.

The test was conducted at deep level. Clones were read by immunoSEQ multiplex PCR, and TCRdb kept only the in-frame ones, dropping some. The sample holds roughly 2.5 million clones, around 90% seen once. Germline lookup yields CDR1 MNHEY and CDR2 SVGAGI. V lost 10 bases, J lost 7 bases, and 4 bases stayed unmatched. CDR3 length: 12 residues. Sequences were obtained from naive CD4+ T cells sorted from blood. The subset denotes: CD45RA+ positively selected. The clonotype originates from a man aged 18 to 29 in good health. The V and J genes are TRBV6-5 and TRBJ2-2, with 9 bases that match TRBD1. The CDR3 DNA reads as TGTGCCACTGACAGGGGGGACGGGGAGCTGTTTTTT. Translating gives CATDRGDGELFF.